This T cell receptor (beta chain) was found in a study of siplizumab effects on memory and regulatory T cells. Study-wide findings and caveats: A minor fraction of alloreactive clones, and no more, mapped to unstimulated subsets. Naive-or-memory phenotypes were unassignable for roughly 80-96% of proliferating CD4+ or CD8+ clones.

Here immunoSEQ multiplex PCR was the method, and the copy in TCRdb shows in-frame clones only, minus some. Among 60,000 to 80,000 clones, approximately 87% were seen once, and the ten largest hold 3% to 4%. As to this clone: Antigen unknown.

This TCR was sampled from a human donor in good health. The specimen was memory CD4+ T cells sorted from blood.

CDR3 sequence: CASSLTYSYNEQFF. CDR3 nucleotide sequence: TGTGCCAGCAGCTTAACCTACTCCTACAATGAGCAGTTCTTC. The chain links TRBV7-6 to TRBJ2-1; D unresolved. Trimming stripped 2 bases from V and 0 bases from J, with 5 bases between. Germline CDR1 reads SGHVS; CDR2 reads FNYEAQ. The CDR3 totals 14 residues.